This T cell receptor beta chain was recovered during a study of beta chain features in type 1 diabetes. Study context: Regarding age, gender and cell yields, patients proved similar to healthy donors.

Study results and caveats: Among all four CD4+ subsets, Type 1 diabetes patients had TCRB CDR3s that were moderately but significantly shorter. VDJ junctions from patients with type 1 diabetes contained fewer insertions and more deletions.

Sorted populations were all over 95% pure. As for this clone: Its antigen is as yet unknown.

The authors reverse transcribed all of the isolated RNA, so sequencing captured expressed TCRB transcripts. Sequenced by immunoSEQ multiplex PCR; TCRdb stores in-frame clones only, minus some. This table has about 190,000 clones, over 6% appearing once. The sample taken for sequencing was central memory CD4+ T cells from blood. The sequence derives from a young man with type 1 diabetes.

In DNA form, the CDR3 reads TGTGCCAGCAGCTTGGATGCTAGCGGGTACAATGAGCAGTTCTTC. Protein: CASSLDASGYNEQFF. The chain combines TRBV5-5 with TRBJ2-1; the match to TRBD2 covers 8 bases. The CDR3 sequence is 15 residues long. Trimming cost V 0 bases and J 4 bases; bases outside gene matches: 3. Germline V gene sequence: CDR1 SGHKS, CDR2 YYEKEE (reference sequence).